This T cell receptor beta chain was sequenced in a study of human T cells and chemical hapten exposure. Study in general: Affected patients, primarily female, had alopecia areata, totalis or universalis.

The CDR3 totals 16 residues. Germline V CDR1 and CDR2: MNHEY, SVGEGT. Losses at the gene ends were 6 bases for V and 2 bases for J; bases not matched to a gene: 9. Within the library, unique molecular identifiers were attached to each individual cDNA molecule. One entry per CDR3 protein results from TCRdb running MiXCR on the RACE reads. The sample contains tens of thousands of distinct CDR3 sequences, approximately 8.8% of which appear only once. About this clonotype itself: The final CDR3 position lacks the conserved phenylalanine or tryptophan, pointing to a likely read error.

Time point in this sample: pre-sensitization, week 0. The treatment was: therapeutic diphenylcyclopropenone sensitization with weekly scalp DPC. Blood, whole and unfractionated, served as the source for total RNA extraction. This chain links TRBV6-2 or TRBV6-3 with TRBJ1-1; 10 nucleotides align to TRBD1. Sequencing was performed on whole blood, taken in connection with sensitization to the hapten diphenylcyclopropenone (DPC). The receptor's source is a woman aged 40 to 55 with alopecia areata. Some clones in this sample may be carry-over from other donors' samples. The DNA for the CDR3 is TGTGCCAGCAGATCCGGGACAGGGGCCATTAACACTGAAGCTTTCTCT. It yields the protein CASRSGTGAINTEAFS.